A selection of T cell receptor beta chains follows, all from one sample in a study of blood T cell repertoires in COVID-19. The data were produced by immunoSEQ multiplex PCR, yet TCRdb's version contains in-frame clones alone and is incomplete. The sample yields some 170,000 clones, 60% to 85% seen once. The sequenced sample was peripheral blood. The receptors originated from a man in his 70s with acute or convalescent COVID-19. Each CDR3 is given with its conserved first and last residue. Each record gives: V gene, J gene, clone size, CDR3 length, D gene, CDR3 DNA, CDR3 protein. A D gene is named only where the DNA matches it firmly. Where a row states a size, it is once, few, many or the class of an expanded clone; other rows omit it.

V: TRBV9; J: TRBJ2-1; size: -; length: 17; D: TRBD2; DNA: TGTGCCAGCAGCGGTCCCCTTGCGGGGGGGCTCTACAATGAGCAGTTCTTC; CDR3: CASSGPLAGGLYNEQFF
V: TRBV11-2; J: TRBJ1-2; size: -; length: 15; D: TRBD1; DNA: TGTGCCAGCAGCTTGGGACAGGGGGAGAGCTATGGCTACACCTTC; CDR3: CASSLGQGESYGYTF
V: TRBV11-3; J: TRBJ2-2; size: -; length: 16; D: TRBD1; DNA: TGTGCCAGCAGCTTAGGGACAGGGGTGGACACCGGGGAGCTGTTTTTT; CDR3: CASSLGTGVDTGELFF
V: TRBV27; J: TRBJ2-6; size: few; length: 16; D: -; DNA: TGTGCCAGCAGTTTAGTATCCGGGGTCGGGGCCAACGTCCTGACTTTC; CDR3: CASSLVSGVGANVLTF
V: TRBV6-2/TRBV6-3; J: TRBJ2-1; size: -; length: 12; D: -; DNA: TGTGCCAGCAGTTACGGGCCCGATGAGCAGTTCTTC; CDR3: CASSYGPDEQFF
V: TRBV30; J: TRBJ2-5; size: -; length: 14; D: TRBD1; DNA: TGTGCCTGGAGTGTAGGCAGGGGGCAAGAGACCCAGTACTTC; CDR3: CAWSVGRGQETQYF
V: TRBV9; J: TRBJ1-1; size: -; length: 15; D: TRBD1; DNA: TGTGCCAGCAGCGGAAGACAGGGTGGGTACACTGAAGCTTTCTTT; CDR3: CASSGRQGGYTEAFF
V: TRBV28; J: TRBJ2-5; size: -; length: 14; D: -; DNA: TGTGCCAGCAGCAATCGCGGGACGGAAGAGACCCAGTACTTC; CDR3: CASSNRGTEETQYF
V: TRBV27; J: TRBJ1-1; size: many; length: 14; D: -; DNA: TGTGCCAGCAGTCGTCAAACAGCTGGCACTGAAGCTTTCTTT; CDR3: CASSRQTAGTEAFF
V: TRBV3-1/TRBV3-2; J: TRBJ2-7; size: -; length: 16; D: TRBD1; DNA: TGTGCCAGCAGCCAAGATTCTGTAACAGGGGGCTACGAGCAGTACTTC; CDR3: CASSQDSVTGGYEQYF
V: TRBV18; J: TRBJ2-7; size: -; length: 12; D: -; DNA: TGTGCCAGCTCACCGGACTCGGCCGAGCAGTACTTC; CDR3: CASSPDSAEQYF
V: TRBV7-9; J: TRBJ1-5; size: -; length: 16; D: TRBD1; DNA: TGTGCCAGCAGCGTCGGGCACAGGGGCGGCGATCAGCCCCAGCATTTT; CDR3: CASSVGHRGGDQPQHF
V: TRBV19; J: TRBJ2-7; size: -; length: 18; D: TRBD2; DNA: TGTGCCAGTAGTACCCTCACCTCTATGACTAGCGGAACCTACGAGCAGTACTTC; CDR3: CASSTLTSMTSGTYEQYF
V: TRBV6-5; J: TRBJ1-5; size: once; length: 14; D: TRBD1; DNA: TGTGCCAGCGGCCGGGACAGCGGGAATCAGCCCCAGCATTTT; CDR3: CASGRDSGNQPQHF
V: TRBV3-1/TRBV3-2; J: TRBJ2-3; size: -; length: 15; D: -; DNA: TGTGCCAGCAGCCAGTCGGCTAGGCCCACAGATACGCAGTATTTT; CDR3: CASSQSARPTDTQYF
V: TRBV19; J: TRBJ2-3; size: few; length: 11; D: -; DNA: TGTGCCAGTAGTATCCAAGATACGCAGTATTTT; CDR3: CASSIQDTQYF
V: TRBV25-1; J: TRBJ2-7; size: -; length: 13; D: TRBD1; DNA: TGTGCCAGCAGTAGGACAGGGCACTACGAGCAGTACTTC; CDR3: CASSRTGHYEQYF
V: TRBV5-4; J: TRBJ2-1; size: -; length: 18; D: TRBD2; DNA: TGTGCCAGCAGCTTGAACGGACTAGCGGGAGGGCTATACAATGAGCAGTTCTTC; CDR3: CASSLNGLAGGLYNEQFF
V: TRBV2; J: TRBJ2-2; size: few; length: 12; D: -; DNA: TGTGCCTACGGCCCCGAGCGAGGGGAGCTGTTTTTT; CDR3: CAYGPERGELFF
V: TRBV5-4; J: TRBJ2-7; size: -; length: 15; D: TRBD2; DNA: TGTGCCAGCTCTAGGCTAGCGGGGGCCTCCTACGAGCAGTACTTC; CDR3: CASSRLAGASYEQYF
V: TRBV5-6; J: TRBJ2-3; size: few; length: 12; D: -; DNA: TGTGCCAGCAGCCTTTTCACAGATACGCAGTATTTT; CDR3: CASSLFTDTQYF
V: TRBV6-2/TRBV6-3; J: TRBJ1-4; size: -; length: 18; D: TRBD1; DNA: TGTGCCAGCAGTTACCCGAATCGAGGGACAGGAAGAAGTGAAAAACTGTTTTTT; CDR3: CASSYPNRGTGRSEKLFF
V: TRBV28; J: TRBJ2-6; size: -; length: 15; D: -; DNA: TGTGCCAGCAGTAACTACAGGAACGGGGCCAACGTCCTGACTTTC; CDR3: CASSNYRNGANVLTF
V: TRBV11-3; J: TRBJ2-3; size: -; length: 16; D: TRBD2; DNA: TGTGCCAGCAGCTTAGGGCTAGCGGGAGTAAGAGATACGCAGTATTTT; CDR3: CASSLGLAGVRDTQYF
V: TRBV4-2; J: TRBJ2-5; size: -; length: 17; D: -; DNA: TGTGCCAGCAGCCTTTTTCCCGGGACTTCCCCACAAGAGACCCAGTACTTC; CDR3: CASSLFPGTSPQETQYF
V: TRBV6-5; J: TRBJ1-2; size: -; length: 14; D: -; DNA: TGTGCCAGCAGTTACTCTGTCCAGGGGAATGGCTACACCTTC; CDR3: CASSYSVQGNGYTF
V: TRBV18; J: TRBJ2-7; size: few; length: 16; D: TRBD2; DNA: TGTGCCAGCTCACCGGCCTTATCCCGGGGACTATACGAGCAGTACTTC; CDR3: CASSPALSRGLYEQYF
V: TRBV4-1; J: TRBJ1-2; size: -; length: 16; D: TRBD1; DNA: TGCGCCAGCAGCCCCACCGGGACAGGGGAATTCTATGGCTACACCTTC; CDR3: CASSPTGTGEFYGYTF
V: TRBV7-6; J: TRBJ2-5; size: -; length: 15; D: TRBD2; DNA: TGTGCCAGCAGCTTAGGTCGGGGGGGTCCGGAGACCCAGTACTTC; CDR3: CASSLGRGGPETQYF
V: TRBV6-5; J: TRBJ2-6; size: -; length: 16; D: -; DNA: TGTGCCAGCAGTTACTCCGGGTTCTCTGGGGCCAACGTCCTGACTTTC; CDR3: CASSYSGFSGANVLTF
V: TRBV11-2; J: TRBJ2-5; size: -; length: 16; D: -; DNA: TGTGCCAGCAGCTTCCAAGTGGGGGGGCAACAAGAGACCCAGTACTTC; CDR3: CASSFQVGGQQETQYF
V: TRBV19; J: TRBJ1-5; size: once; length: 14; D: -; DNA: TGTGCCAGTACGATCCAGGGAAGCAATCAGCCCCAGCATTTT; CDR3: CASTIQGSNQPQHF
V: TRBV6-1; J: TRBJ1-1; size: -; length: 16; D: TRBD1; DNA: TGTGCCAGCAGTGAAGCTGGACAGGGAGGCGGCACTGAAGCTTTCTTT; CDR3: CASSEAGQGGGTEAFF
V: TRBV5-1; J: TRBJ2-2; size: -; length: 15; D: TRBD2; DNA: TGCGCCAGCAGTTTTAGCGGGGGCCACACCGGGGAGCTGTTTTTT; CDR3: CASSFSGGHTGELFF
V: TRBV6-1; J: TRBJ2-1; size: -; length: 13; D: -; DNA: TGTGCCAGCACGGGCGGGCCCTACAATGAGCAGTTCTTC; CDR3: CASTGGPYNEQFF
V: TRBV5-4; J: TRBJ2-3; size: -; length: 16; D: TRBD2; DNA: TGTGCCAGCAGCCGGACTAGCAACAAGAGAACAGATACGCAGTATTTT; CDR3: CASSRTSNKRTDTQYF
V: TRBV5-4; J: TRBJ1-1; size: -; length: 15; D: -; DNA: TGTGCCAGCAGCTTGGATTTCGTCAGGAACACTGAAGCTTTCTTT; CDR3: CASSLDFVRNTEAFF
V: TRBV24-1; J: TRBJ1-5; size: once; length: 17; D: TRBD1; DNA: TGTGCCACCAGTGATTTGTTGGACAGGGGGACCAATCAGCCCCAGCATTTT; CDR3: CATSDLLDRGTNQPQHF
V: TRBV28; J: TRBJ1-4; size: -; length: 15; D: TRBD1; DNA: TGTGCCAGCAGTACTCGACAGGGGGCTAATGAAAAACTGTTTTTT; CDR3: CASSTRQGANEKLFF
V: TRBV11-2; J: TRBJ2-3; size: -; length: 12; D: -; DNA: TGTGCCAGCAGTCCTGTCACAGATACGCAGTATTTT; CDR3: CASSPVTDTQYF
V: TRBV7-6; J: TRBJ2-1; size: -; length: 13; D: -; DNA: TGTGCCAGCAGCTCCTGGACAGAGAATGAGCAGTTCTTC; CDR3: CASSSWTENEQFF
V: TRBV10-3; J: TRBJ1-4; size: few; length: 13; D: -; DNA: TGTGCCATCAGTGGGGGAGGAGATGAAAAACTGTTTTTT; CDR3: CAISGGGDEKLFF
V: TRBV27; J: TRBJ2-1; size: -; length: 17; D: TRBD2; DNA: TGTGCCAGCAGTTTATACGCTAGCGGGAGTACCTACAATGAGCAGTTCTTC; CDR3: CASSLYASGSTYNEQFF
V: TRBV29-1; J: TRBJ2-7; size: -; length: 13; D: -; DNA: TGCAGCGCCCGGGACATAAACACCTACGAGCAGTACTTC; CDR3: CSARDINTYEQYF
V: TRBV28; J: TRBJ1-5; size: -; length: 15; D: TRBD1; DNA: TGTGCCAGCCAGGACAGGGGTAATGTCAATCAGCCCCAGCATTTT; CDR3: CASQDRGNVNQPQHF
V: TRBV3-1/TRBV3-2; J: TRBJ2-5; size: -; length: 14; D: -; DNA: TGTGCCAGCAGCCAAGGGCTAGCTCAAGAGACCCAGTACTTC; CDR3: CASSQGLAQETQYF
V: TRBV27; J: TRBJ1-2; size: once; length: 15; D: TRBD1; DNA: TGTGCCAGCAGTTTATCGAACAGGGGGTCGTATGGCTACACCTTC; CDR3: CASSLSNRGSYGYTF
V: TRBV2; J: TRBJ2-7; size: few; length: 11; D: TRBD1; DNA: TGTGCCAGCAGTGGGGACAGGGCCATGAGCTTC; CDR3: CASSGDRAMSF
V: TRBV9; J: TRBJ2-5; size: -; length: 16; D: TRBD2; DNA: TGTGCCAGCAGCGTAGAGGTAGCGGGAGAGGGAGAGACCCAGTACTTC; CDR3: CASSVEVAGEGETQYF
V: TRBV4-1; J: TRBJ2-2; size: -; length: 14; D: -; DNA: TGCGCCAGCAGCCAAGACGCCGGGGTCGGGGAGCTGTTTTTT; CDR3: CASSQDAGVGELFF
V: TRBV5-4; J: TRBJ1-2; size: few; length: 14; D: -; DNA: TGTGCCAGCAGCGCGACAGCGCTACTGTATGGCTACACCTTC; CDR3: CASSATALLYGYTF
V: TRBV7-2; J: TRBJ2-7; size: -; length: 13; D: TRBD1; DNA: TGTGCCAGCAGCTTTGGGTCAGGGGGCGAGCAGTACTTC; CDR3: CASSFGSGGEQYF